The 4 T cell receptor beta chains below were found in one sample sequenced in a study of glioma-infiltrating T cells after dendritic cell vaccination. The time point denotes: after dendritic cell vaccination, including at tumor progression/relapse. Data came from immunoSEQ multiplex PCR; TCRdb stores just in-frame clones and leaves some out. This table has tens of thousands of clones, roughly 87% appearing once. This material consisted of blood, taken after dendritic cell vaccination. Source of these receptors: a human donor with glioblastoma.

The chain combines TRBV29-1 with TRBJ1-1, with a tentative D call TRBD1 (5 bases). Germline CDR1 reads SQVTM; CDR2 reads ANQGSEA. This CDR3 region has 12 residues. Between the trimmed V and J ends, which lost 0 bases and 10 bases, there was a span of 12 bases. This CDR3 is CSVEEGFGGAFF. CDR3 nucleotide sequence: TGCAGCGTTGAAGAGGGGTTCGGGGGAGCTTTCTTT.

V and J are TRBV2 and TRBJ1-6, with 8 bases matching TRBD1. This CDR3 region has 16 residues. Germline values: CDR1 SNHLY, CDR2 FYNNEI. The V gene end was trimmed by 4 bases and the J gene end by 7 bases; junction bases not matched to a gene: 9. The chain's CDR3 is CASSAGTGGGNSPLHF. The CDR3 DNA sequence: TGTGCCAGCAGTGCCGGGACAGGCGGCGGGAATTCACCCCTCCACTTT.

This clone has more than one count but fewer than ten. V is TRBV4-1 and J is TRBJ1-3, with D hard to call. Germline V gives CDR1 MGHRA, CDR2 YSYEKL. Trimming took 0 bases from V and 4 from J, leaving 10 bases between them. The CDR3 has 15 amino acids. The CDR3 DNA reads TGCGCCAGCAGCCAAGATTGGGCTCTAGGAAACACCATATATTTT. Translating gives CASSQDWALGNTIYF.

CDR3 sequence: CASSLDRSSGAYEQYF. The CDR3 DNA is TGTGCCAGCAGCTTAGATAGGTCTAGCGGGGCCTACGAGCAGTACTTC. The rearrangement links TRBV11-2 to TRBJ2-7; TRBD2 agrees at 9 bases. CDR1 SGHAT and CDR2 FQNNGV come from the germline V gene. The CDR3 spans 16 residues. The ends lost 0 bases at V and 2 bases at J; junction bases unmatched: 5.